This T cell receptor (beta chain) was sequenced in a study of CD8 T cells in ankylosing spondylitis. A single record per CDR3 protein comes from TCRdb applying MiXCR to the 5' RACE reads. The table shows roughly 180,000 distinct CDR3 sequences, with 9.8% occurring only once. This clonotype came up a few times. As yet, its antigen is unknown. Broader study findings: Typical of ankylosing spondylitis blood, it appeared, was a TCR beta motif of fewer than ten highly homologous variants. The disease-linked clones had a CD8+ phenotype and low blood frequencies.

CDR1 and CDR2 (germline): MGHDK, SYGVNS. V was clipped by 7 bases and J by 0 bases, with 16 bases between them. The CDR3 sequence is 15 residues long. The sequenced sample consisted of blood, either unsorted or a sorted T cell fraction (not recorded which). V gene TRBV25-1 combines with J gene TRBJ2-7; D tentatively reads TRBD1 or TRBD2 (5 bases each). The source is a female donor with ankylosing spondylitis or in good health (not recorded which). CDR3 region: CASIAPGGFSYEQYF. Written as DNA, the CDR3 is TGTGCCAGCATCGCCCCTGGGGGTTTCTCCTACGAGCAGTACTTC.